The 8 T cell receptor beta chains in this list originate from one sample, sequenced in a study of PD-1 blockade in classical Hodgkin lymphoma. Regarding time point: cycle 4 day 1 (C4D1), after more than five weeks of nivolumab. With no exception, relapse followed autologous stem cell transplantation in all patients, and brentuximab vedotin exposure varied. TCRdb's copy holds only in-frame clones and misses some; the assay was immunoSEQ multiplex PCR. The sample lists about 4,000 clones, 60% to 75% seen once, with about half in the top ten. The sample here was peripheral blood mononuclear cells (PBMCs), taken before the fourth cycle of nivolumab. The source of these receptors is a human donor with classical Hodgkin lymphoma.

V is TRBV19 and J is TRBJ1-6; 7 bases are a match to TRBD1. This CDR3 contains 16 residues. The V gene end was trimmed by 5 bases and the J gene end by 6 bases; junction bases not matched to a gene: 10. From germline, CDR1 is LNHDA and CDR2 SQIVND (reference sequence). CDR3 coding DNA: TGTGCCAGTAGTCCTCAGACCGGGACAGCTAATTCACCCCTCCACTTT. It encodes CASSPQTGTANSPLHF. The full variable domain, rest sourced from reference TRBV19 and TRBJ1-6, is DGGITQSPKYLFRKEGQNVTLSCEQNLNHDAMYWYRQDPGQGLRLIYYSQIVNDFQKGDIAEGYSVSREKKESFPLTVTSAQKNPTAFYLCASSPQTGTANSPLHFGNGTRLTVT.

The chain carries TRBV5-1 and TRBJ1-1, with 10 bases lining up with TRBD1. CDR1 and CDR2 from the germline V gene are SGHRS and YFSETQ. V was clipped by 3 bases and J by 1 base; unmatched bases: 9. CDR3 length equals 17 residues. The CDR3 DNA reads as TGCGCCAGCAGCTCGGGACCGGGACAGGGGACGAACACTGAAGCTTTCTTT. Translation gives CASSSGPGQGTNTEAFF. The whole variable domain, remainder taken from reference TRBV5-1 and TRBJ1-1, is KAGVTQTPRYLIKTRGQQVTLSCSPISGHRSVSWYQQTPGQGLQFLFEYFSETQRNKGNFPGRFSGRQFSNSRSEMNVSTLELGDSALYLCASSSGPGQGTNTEAFFGQGTRLTVV.

V and J are TRBV19 and TRBJ2-7; D ambiguous. The V gene lost 4 bases and the J gene lost 3 bases, with 10 bases spanning the gap. Germline CDR1 LNHDA, CDR2 SQIVND (reference sequence). This CDR3 contains 13 residues. This CDR3 reads CASSTTTVYEQYF. The CDR3 DNA reads TGTGCCAGTAGTACTACAACAGTCTACGAGCAGTACTTC.

This clone was seen only a few times. The CDR3 DNA is TGTGCCAGTAGTATAGCCAGTTACAATGAGCAGTTCTTC. Protein sequence: CASSIASYNEQFF. The chain links TRBV19 to TRBJ2-1, with D uncertain. CDR1 is LNHDA and CDR2 is SQIVND in the germline V gene (reference sequence). V was shortened by 1 base and J by 4 bases, with 5 bases between the two germline ends. The length of the CDR3 is 13 residues.

The chain has TRBV28 and TRBJ1-1; no clear D. The germline CDR1 and CDR2 sequences are MDHEN and SYDVKM. The ends were cut back, 5 bases at V and 1 base at J, with 8 bases in the middle. This CDR3 contains 13 residues. CDR3 nucleotides: TGTGCCAGCAGTCGCACACAGAACACTGAAGCTTTCTTT. Its protein is CASSRTQNTEAFF.

This rearrangement joins TRBV7-9 to TRBJ1-6; D remains ambiguous. The CDR3 covers 14 residues. Germline V CDR1 and CDR2: SEHNR, FQNEAQ (reference sequence). Trimming removed 4 bases at V and 5 bases at J, with 9 bases between. CDR3 protein: CASSSWVDNSPLHF. The CDR3, as DNA: TGTGCCAGCAGCTCCTGGGTGGATAATTCACCCCTCCACTTT.

This rearrangement joins TRBV6-5 to TRBJ1-1; D gene uncertain. Trimming took off 0 bases at V and 1 base at J, with 12 bases between the two ends. The CDR3 is made up of 16 amino acids. Germline lookup yields CDR1 MNHEY and CDR2 SVGAGI. CDR3 region: CASSYSSVFSNTEAFF. The CDR3 DNA reads TGTGCCAGCAGTTACTCTAGTGTATTCTCGAACACTGAAGCTTTCTTT.

The chain couples TRBV5-1 to TRBJ2-5; the D gene could be TRBD1 or TRBD2 (5 bases each). Germline assignment: CDR1 SGHRS and CDR2 YFSETQ. The V end was cut by 4 bases, the J end by 4 bases, with 14 bases between. The CDR3 loop spans 14 amino acids. The CDR3: CASSGTGTGETQYF. The CDR3 DNA is TGCGCCAGCAGCGGAACCGGGACGGGAGAGACCCAGTACTTC.